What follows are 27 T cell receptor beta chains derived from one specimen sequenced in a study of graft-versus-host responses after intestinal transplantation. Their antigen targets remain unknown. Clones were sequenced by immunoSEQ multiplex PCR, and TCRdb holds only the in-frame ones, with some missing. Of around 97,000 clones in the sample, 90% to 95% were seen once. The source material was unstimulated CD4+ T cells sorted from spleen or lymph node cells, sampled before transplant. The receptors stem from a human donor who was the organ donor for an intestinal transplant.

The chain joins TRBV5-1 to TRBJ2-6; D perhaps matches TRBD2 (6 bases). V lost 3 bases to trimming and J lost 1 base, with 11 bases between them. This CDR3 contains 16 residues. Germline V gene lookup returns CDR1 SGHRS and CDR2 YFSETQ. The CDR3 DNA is TGCGCCAGCAGCTCCTTCGGAGGGTCTGGGGCCAACGTCCTGACTTTC. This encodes CASSSFGGSGANVLTF.

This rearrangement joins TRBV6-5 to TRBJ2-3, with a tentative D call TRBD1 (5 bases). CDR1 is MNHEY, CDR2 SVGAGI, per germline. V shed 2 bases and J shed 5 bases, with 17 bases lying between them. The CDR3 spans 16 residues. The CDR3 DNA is TGTGCCAGCAGTTACGGATCCAGGGCCTGGGGAGATACGCAGTATTTT. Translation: CASSYGSRAWGDTQYF.

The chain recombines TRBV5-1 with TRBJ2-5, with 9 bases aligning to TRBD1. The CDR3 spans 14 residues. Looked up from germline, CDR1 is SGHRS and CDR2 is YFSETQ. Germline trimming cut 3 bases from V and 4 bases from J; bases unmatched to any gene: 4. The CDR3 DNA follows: TGCGCCAGCAGCTCGGGACAGGGAAGAGAGACCCAGTACTTC. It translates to CASSSGQGRETQYF.

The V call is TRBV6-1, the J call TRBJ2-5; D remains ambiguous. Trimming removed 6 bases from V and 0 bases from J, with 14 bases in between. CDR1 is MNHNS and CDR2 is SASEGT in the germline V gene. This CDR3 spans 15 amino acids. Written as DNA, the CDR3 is TGTGCCAGCAGGGGTGGCAGGCCGTACCAAGAGACCCAGTACTTC. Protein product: CASRGGRPYQETQYF.

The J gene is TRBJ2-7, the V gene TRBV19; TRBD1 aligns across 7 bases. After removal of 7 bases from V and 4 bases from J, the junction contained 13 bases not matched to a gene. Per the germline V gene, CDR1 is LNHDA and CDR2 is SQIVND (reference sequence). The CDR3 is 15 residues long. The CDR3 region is CASTPKTGPYYEQYF. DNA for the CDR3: TGTGCCAGTACCCCTAAGACAGGGCCATATTACGAGCAGTACTTC.

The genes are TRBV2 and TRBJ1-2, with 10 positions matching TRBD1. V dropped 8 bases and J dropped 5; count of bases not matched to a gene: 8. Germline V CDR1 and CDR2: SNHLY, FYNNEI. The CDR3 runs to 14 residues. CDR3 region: CASLWDRGEYGYTF. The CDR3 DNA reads TGTGCCAGCCTGTGGGACAGGGGAGAGTATGGCTACACCTTC.

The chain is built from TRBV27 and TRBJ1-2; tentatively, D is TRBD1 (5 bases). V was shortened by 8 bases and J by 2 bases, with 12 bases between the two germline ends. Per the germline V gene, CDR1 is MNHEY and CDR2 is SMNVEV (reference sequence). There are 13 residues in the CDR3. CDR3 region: CASAIQENYGYTF. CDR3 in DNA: TGTGCCAGCGCCATACAGGAGAACTATGGCTACACCTTC.

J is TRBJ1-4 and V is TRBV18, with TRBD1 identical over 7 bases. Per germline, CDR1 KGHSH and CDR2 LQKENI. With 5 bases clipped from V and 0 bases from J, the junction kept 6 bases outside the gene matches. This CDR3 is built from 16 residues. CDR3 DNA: TGTGCCAGCTCATTCGCAGGACAGGCAACTAATGAAAAACTGTTTTTT. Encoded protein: CASSFAGQATNEKLFF.

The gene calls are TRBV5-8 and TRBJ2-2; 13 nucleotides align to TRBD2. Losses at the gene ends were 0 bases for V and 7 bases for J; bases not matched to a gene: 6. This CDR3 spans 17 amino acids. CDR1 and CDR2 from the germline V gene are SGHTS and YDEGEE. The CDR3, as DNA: TGTGCCAGCAGCTTGGTGAGGACTAGCGGGGGAGACGGGGAGCTGTTTTTT. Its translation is CASSLVRTSGGDGELFF.

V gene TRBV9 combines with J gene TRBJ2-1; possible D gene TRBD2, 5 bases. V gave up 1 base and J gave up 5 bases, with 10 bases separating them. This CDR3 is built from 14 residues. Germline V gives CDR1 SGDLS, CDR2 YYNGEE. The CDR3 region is CASSVLAGNNEQFF. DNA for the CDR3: TGTGCCAGCAGCGTACTAGCCGGCAACAATGAGCAGTTCTTC. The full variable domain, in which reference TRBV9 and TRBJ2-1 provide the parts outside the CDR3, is DSGVTQTPKHLITATGQRVTLRCSPRSGDLSVYWYQQSLDQGLQFLIQYYNGEERAKGNILERFSAQQFPDLHSELNLSSLELGDSALYFCASSVLAGNNEQFFGPGTRLTVL.

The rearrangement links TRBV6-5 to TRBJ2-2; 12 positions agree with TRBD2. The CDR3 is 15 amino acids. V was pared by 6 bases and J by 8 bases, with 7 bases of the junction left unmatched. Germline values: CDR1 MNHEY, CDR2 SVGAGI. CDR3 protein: CASRVASGGAGELFF. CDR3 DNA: TGTGCCAGCAGAGTAGCTAGCGGGGGGGCGGGGGAGCTGTTTTTT.

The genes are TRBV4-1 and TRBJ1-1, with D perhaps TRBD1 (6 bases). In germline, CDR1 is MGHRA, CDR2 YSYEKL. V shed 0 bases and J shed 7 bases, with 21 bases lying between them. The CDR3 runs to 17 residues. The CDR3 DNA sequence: TGCGCCAGCAGCCAAGAAGGGGGAGGGGAGCGGGCACGTGAAGCTTTCTTT. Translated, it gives CASSQEGGGERAREAFF.

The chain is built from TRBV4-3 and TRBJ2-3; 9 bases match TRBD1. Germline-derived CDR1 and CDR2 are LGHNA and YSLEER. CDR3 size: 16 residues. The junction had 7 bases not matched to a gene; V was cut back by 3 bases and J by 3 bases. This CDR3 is CASSQLRDRVTDTQYF. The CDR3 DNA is TGCGCCAGCAGCCAGCTCCGGGACAGGGTTACAGATACGCAGTATTTT.

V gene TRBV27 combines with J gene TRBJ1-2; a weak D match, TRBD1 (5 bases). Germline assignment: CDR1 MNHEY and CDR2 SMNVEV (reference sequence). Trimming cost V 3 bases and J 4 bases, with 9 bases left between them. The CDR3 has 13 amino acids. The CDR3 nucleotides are TGTGCCAGCAGTTTTGCAGGGCCCTATGGCTACACCTTC. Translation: CASSFAGPYGYTF.

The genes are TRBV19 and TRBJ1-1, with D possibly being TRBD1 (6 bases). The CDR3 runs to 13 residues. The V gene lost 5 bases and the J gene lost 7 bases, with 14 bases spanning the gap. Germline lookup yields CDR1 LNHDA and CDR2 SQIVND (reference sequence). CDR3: CASSPRGGGEAFF. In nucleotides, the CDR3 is TGTGCCAGTAGTCCCAGGGGCGGAGGTGAAGCTTTCTTT.

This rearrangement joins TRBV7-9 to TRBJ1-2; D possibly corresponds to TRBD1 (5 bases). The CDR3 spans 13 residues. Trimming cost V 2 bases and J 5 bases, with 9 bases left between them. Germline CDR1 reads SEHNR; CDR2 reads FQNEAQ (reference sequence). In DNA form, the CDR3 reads TGTGCCAGCAGCTTACCAGGGAGGTATGGCTACACCTTC. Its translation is CASSLPGRYGYTF.

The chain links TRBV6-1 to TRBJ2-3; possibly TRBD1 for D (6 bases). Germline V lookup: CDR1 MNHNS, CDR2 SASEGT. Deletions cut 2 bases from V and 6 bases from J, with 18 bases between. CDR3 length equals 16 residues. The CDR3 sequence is CASSEQVDSPSDTQYF. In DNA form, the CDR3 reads TGTGCCAGCAGTGAACAGGTGGACAGCCCTTCCGATACGCAGTATTTT.

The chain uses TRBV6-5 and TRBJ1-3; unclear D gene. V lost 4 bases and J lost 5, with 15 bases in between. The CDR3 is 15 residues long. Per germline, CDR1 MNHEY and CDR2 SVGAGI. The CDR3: CASSSGGPSRNTIYF. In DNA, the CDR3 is TGTGCCAGCAGTTCCGGCGGGCCTTCTCGAAACACCATATATTTT.

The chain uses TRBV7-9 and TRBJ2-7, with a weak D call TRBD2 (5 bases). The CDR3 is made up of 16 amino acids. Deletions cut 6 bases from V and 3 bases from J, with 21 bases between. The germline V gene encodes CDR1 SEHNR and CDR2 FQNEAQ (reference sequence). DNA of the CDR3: TGTGCCAGCAGATTGCGGCCGGCTCGGGGTCTCTACGAGCAGTACTTC. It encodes CASRLRPARGLYEQYF.

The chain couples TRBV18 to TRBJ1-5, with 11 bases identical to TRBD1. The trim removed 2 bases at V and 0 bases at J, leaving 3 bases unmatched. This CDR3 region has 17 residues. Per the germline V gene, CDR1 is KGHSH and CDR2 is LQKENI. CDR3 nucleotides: TGTGCCAGCTCACCAGGGACAGGGGGTGGTAGCAATCAGCCCCAGCATTTT. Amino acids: CASSPGTGGGSNQPQHF.

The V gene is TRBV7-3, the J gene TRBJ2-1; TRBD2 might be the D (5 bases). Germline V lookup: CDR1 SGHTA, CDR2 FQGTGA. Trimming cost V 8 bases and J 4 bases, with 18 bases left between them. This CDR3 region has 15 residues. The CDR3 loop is CASSTRGGSYNEQFF. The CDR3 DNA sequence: TGTGCCAGCTCGACACGCGGAGGAAGTTACAATGAGCAGTTCTTC.

CDR3 sequence reads: CASTSDRGDEKLFF. CDR3 DNA: TGTGCCAGCACCTCGGACAGGGGTGATGAAAAACTGTTTTTT. This chain links TRBV2 with TRBJ1-4; 9 bases match TRBD1. The CDR3 contains 14 residues. V was pared by 7 bases and J by 6 bases, with 6 bases of the junction left unmatched. The germline V gene has CDR1 SNHLY and CDR2 FYNNEI.

The CDR3 DNA sequence: TGTGCCAGCAGTGAAGGCCAGGGGGCTGGGGAGACCCAGTACTTC. This sequence encodes CASSEGQGAGETQYF. V and J are TRBV6-1 and TRBJ2-5; 8 positions agree with TRBD1. The trim removed 1 base at V and 5 bases at J, leaving 6 bases unmatched. CDR1 and CDR2 from the germline V gene are MNHNS and SASEGT. This CDR3 spans 15 amino acids.

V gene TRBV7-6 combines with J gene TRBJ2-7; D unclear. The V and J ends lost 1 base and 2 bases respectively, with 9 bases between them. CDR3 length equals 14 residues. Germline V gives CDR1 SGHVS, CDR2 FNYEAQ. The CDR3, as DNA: TGTGCCAGCAGCTTAGTCAGTATCGCCTACGAGCAGTACTTC. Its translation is CASSLVSIAYEQYF.

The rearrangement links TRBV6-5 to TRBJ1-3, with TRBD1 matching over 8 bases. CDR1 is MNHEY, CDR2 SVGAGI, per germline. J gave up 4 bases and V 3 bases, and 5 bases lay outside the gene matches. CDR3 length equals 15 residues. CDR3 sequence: CASSYAGGAGNTIYF. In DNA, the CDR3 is TGTGCCAGCAGTTATGCAGGGGGCGCGGGAAACACCATATATTTT.

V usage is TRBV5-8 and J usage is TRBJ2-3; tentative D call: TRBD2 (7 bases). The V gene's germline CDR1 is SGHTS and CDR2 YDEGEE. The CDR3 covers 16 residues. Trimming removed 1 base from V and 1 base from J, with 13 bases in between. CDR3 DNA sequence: TGTGCCAGCAGCTTGCCGGGGGGCGCGGGCACAGATACGCAGTATTTT. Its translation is CASSLPGGAGTDTQYF.

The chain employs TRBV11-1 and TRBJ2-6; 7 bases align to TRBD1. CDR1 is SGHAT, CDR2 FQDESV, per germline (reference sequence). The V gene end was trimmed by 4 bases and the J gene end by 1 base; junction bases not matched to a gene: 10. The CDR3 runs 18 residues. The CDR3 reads CASSSRWDRESGANVLTF. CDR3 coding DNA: TGTGCCAGCAGCTCCCGATGGGACAGAGAATCTGGGGCCAACGTCCTGACTTTC.